The subject of this entry is one T cell receptor beta chain. Its antigen is as yet unknown. Repertoires were generated with immunoSEQ multiplex PCR, while TCRdb's copy carries only in-frame clones and drops some. The data hold about 40,000 clones, with around 86% observed a single time. Germline CDR1 is ENHRY and CDR2 is SYGVKD. Germline trimming cut 2 bases from V and 12 bases from J; bases unmatched to any gene: 3. The CDR3 sequence is 12 residues long. The sample comes from a study of T cells in localized non-small cell lung cancer. Findings of the study overall: Median approximately 58 top-100 tumor clones were shared with paired adjacent lung. Elevated blood T cell density was associated with longer overall survival.

This sample comprised peripheral blood, obtained before any cancer treatment. The chain is built from TRBV10-3 and TRBJ2-7; TRBD1 agrees at 11 bases. This receptor was obtained from a man between 35 and 75 years old with stage I lung adenocarcinoma. The CDR3 coding sequence is TGTGCCATCAGTGAGCCAGGGACAGGGGGGTACTTC. This encodes CAISEPGTGGYF.